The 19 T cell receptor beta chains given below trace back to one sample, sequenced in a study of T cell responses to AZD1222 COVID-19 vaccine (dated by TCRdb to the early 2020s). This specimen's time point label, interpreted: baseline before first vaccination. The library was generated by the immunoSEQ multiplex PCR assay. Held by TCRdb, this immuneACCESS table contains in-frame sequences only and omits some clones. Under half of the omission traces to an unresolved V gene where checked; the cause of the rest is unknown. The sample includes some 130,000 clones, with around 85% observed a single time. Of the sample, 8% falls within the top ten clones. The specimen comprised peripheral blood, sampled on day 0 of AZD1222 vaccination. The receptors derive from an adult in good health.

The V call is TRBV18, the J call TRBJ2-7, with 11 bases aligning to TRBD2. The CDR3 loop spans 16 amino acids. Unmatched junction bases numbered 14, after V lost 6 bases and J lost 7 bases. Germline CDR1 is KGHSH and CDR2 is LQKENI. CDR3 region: CASSPSLAGGLGEQYF. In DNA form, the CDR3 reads TGTGCCAGCTCCCCCAGTTTAGCGGGGGGGCTGGGGGAGCAGTACTTC.

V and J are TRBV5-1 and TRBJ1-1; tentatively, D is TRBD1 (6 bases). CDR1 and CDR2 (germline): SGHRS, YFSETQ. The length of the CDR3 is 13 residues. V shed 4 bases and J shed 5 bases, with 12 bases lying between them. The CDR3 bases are TGCGCCAGCAGCCCACAGGGACGAACTGAAGCTTTCTTT. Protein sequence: CASSPQGRTEAFF.

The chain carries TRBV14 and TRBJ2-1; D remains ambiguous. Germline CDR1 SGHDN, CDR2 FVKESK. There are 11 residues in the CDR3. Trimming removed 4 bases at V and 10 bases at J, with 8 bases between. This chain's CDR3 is CASSLVAEQFF. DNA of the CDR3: TGTGCCAGCAGCCTCGTTGCGGAGCAGTTCTTC.

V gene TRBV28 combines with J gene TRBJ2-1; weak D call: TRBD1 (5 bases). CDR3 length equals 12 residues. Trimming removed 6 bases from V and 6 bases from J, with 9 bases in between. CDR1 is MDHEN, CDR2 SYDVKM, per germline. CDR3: CASRWGPNEQFF. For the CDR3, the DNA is TGTGCCAGCAGGTGGGGCCCCAATGAGCAGTTCTTC.

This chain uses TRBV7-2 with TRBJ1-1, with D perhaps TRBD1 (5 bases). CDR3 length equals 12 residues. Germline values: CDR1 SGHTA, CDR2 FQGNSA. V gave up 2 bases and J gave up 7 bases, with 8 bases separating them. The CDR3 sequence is CASSLPGLEAFF. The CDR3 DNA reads TGTGCCAGCAGCTTACCGGGACTTGAAGCTTTCTTT.

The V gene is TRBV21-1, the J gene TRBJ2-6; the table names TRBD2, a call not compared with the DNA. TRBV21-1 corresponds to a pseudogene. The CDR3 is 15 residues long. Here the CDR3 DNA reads TGTGCCAGCAGCCCAGATCGGGTTGGGGCCAACGTCCTGACTTTC. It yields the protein CASSPDRVGANVLTF.

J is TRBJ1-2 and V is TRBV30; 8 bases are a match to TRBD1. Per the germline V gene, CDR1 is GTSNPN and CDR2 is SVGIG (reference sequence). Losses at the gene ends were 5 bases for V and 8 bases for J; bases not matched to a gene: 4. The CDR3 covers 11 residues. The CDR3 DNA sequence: TGTGCCTGGCAGGGGGCAGGCGGCTACACCTTC. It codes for CAWQGAGGYTF. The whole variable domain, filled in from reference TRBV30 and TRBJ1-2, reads SQTIHQWPATLVQPVGSPLSLECTVEGTSNPNLYWYRQAAGRGLQLLFYSVGIGQISSEVPQNLSASRPQDRQFILSSKKLLLSDSGFYLCAWQGAGGYTFGSGTRLTVV.

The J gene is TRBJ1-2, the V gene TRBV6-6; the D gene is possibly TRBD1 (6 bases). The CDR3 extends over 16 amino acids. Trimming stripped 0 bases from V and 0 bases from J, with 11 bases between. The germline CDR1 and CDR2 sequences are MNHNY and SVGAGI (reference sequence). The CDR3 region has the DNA TGTGCCAGCAGTTACTCGAGTACAGGGTCTAACTATGGCTACACCTTC. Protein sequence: CASSYSSTGSNYGYTF.

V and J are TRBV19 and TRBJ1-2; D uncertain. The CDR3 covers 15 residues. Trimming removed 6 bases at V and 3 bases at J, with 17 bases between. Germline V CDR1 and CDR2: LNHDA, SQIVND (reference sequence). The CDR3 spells CASRSSLGGDYGYTF. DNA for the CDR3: TGTGCCAGTAGATCCTCCCTCGGTGGGGACTATGGCTACACCTTC.

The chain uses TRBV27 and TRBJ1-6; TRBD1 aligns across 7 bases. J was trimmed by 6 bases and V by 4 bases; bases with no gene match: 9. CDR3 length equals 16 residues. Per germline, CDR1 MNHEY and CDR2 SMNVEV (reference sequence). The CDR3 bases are TGTGCCAGCAGTTATCGTCAGGGGGGGGCTAATTCACCCCTCCACTTT. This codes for CASSYRQGGANSPLHF.

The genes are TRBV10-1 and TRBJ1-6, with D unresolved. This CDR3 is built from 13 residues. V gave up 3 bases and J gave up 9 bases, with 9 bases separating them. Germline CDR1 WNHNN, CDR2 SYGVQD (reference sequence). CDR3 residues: CASSESFRSPLHF. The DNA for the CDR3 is TGCGCCAGCAGTGAAAGTTTCCGTTCACCCCTCCACTTT.

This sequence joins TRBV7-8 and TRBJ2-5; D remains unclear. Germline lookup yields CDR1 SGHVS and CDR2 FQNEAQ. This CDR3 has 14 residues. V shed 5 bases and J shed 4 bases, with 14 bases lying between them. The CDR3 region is CASSQLVTLETQYF. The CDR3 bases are TGTGCCAGCAGCCAGTTGGTCACCCTAGAGACCCAGTACTTC.

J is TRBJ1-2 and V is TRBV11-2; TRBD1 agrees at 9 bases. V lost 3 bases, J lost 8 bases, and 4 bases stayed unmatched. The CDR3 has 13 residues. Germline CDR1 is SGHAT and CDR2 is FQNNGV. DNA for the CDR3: TGTGCCAGCAGCTTGGGTGACAGGGGGGGCTACACCTTC. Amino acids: CASSLGDRGGYTF.

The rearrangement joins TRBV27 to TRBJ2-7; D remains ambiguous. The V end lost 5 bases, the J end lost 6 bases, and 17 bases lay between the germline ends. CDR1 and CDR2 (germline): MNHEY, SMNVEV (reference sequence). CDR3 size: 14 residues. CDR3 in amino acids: CASSPSPLPLEQYF. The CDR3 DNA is TGTGCCAGCAGTCCCTCGCCCTTACCTCTCGAGCAGTACTTC.

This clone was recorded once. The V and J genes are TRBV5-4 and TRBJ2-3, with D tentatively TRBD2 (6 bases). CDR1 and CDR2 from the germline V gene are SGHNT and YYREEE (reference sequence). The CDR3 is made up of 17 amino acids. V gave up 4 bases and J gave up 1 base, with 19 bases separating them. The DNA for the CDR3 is TGTGCCAGCAGCGATAGGGGACTCCCCCAGGGCACAGATACGCAGTATTTT. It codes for CASSDRGLPQGTDTQYF. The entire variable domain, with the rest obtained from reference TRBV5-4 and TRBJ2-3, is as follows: ETGVTQSPTHLIKTRGQQVTLRCSSQSGHNTVSWYQQALGQGPQFIFQYYREEENGRGNFPPRFSGLQFPNYSSELNVNALELDDSALYLCASSDRGLPQGTDTQYFGPGTRLTVL.

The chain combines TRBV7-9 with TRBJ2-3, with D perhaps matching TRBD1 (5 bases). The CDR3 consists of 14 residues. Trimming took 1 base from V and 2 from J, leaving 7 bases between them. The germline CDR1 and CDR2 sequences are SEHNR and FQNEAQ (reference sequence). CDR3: CASSLEGNTDTQYF. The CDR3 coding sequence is TGTGCCAGCAGCTTAGAGGGGAACACAGATACGCAGTATTTT.

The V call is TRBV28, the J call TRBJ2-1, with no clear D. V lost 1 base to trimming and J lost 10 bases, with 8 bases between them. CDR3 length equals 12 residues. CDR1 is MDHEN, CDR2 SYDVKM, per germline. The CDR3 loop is CASSLYQREQFF. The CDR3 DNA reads TGTGCCAGCAGTTTATATCAGAGAGAGCAGTTCTTC.

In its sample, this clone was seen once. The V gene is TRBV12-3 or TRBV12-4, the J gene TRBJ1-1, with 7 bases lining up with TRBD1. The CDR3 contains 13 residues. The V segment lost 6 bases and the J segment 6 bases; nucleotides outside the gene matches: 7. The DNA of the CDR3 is TGTGCCAGCAGCCGAGGACAGGCGGCTGAAGCTTTCTTT. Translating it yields CASSRGQAAEAFF.

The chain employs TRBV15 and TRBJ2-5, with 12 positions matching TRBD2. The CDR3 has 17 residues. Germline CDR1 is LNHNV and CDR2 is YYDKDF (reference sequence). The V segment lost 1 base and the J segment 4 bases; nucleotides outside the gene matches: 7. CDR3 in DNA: TGTGCCACCAGCAGAGGTGATACTAGCGGGGGGACAGAGACCCAGTACTTC. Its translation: CATSRGDTSGGTETQYF.